The clone carrying this TCR beta chain occurred a few times. The antigen remains unidentified. Unseparated into fractions, whole blood served as the source from which total RNA was extracted. The study's library attached unique molecular identifiers to single cDNA molecules. Original analysis: Sample TCR totals centred on a median of roughly 96,000, ranging roughly 20,000 to 750,000. TCRdb reprocessed the reads via MiXCR and lists one record per CDR3 protein. The V and J calls reflect TCRdb's pipeline rather than the authors' work. The sample yields 100,000 to 150,000 distinct CDR3 sequences, around 9% seen once. The data belong to a study of human T cells and chemical hapten exposure. Across the whole study: Small pooled library volume differences mainly caused per-sample TCR yield variation. The study's findings and limits: Sensitization with DPC brought no change to TCRs above 1 in 1000 in frequency.

The V end lost 3 bases, the J end lost 1 base, and 8 bases lay between the germline ends. CDR1 ENHRY and CDR2 SYGVKD come from the germline V gene. This CDR3 has 14 residues. Sequenced sample: whole blood. This chain links TRBV10-3 with TRBJ2-3; maybe TRBD2 (6 bases). The receptor was derived from a human donor in good health. Some clones in this sample may be carry-over from other donors' samples. In DNA, the CDR3 is TGTGCCATCAGTGAAATAGCGGGCACAGATACGCAGTATTTT. Translated, it gives CAISEIAGTDTQYF.